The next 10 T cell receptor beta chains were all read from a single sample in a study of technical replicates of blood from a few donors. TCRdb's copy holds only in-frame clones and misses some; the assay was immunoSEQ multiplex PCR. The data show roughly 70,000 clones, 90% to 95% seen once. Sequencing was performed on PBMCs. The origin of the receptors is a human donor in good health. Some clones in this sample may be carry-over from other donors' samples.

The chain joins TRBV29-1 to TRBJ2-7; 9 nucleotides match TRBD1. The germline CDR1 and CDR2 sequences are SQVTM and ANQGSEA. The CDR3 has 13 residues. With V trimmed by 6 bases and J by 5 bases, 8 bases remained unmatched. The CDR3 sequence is CSVTGDRADEQYF. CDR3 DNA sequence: TGCAGCGTCACCGGGGACAGGGCCGACGAGCAGTACTTC.

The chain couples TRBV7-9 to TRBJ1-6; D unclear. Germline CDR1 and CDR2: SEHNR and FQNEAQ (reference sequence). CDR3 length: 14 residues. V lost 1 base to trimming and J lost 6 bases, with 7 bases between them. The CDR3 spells CASSLGLSNSPLHF. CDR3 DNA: TGTGCCAGCAGCTTAGGTCTATCTAATTCACCCCTCCACTTT.

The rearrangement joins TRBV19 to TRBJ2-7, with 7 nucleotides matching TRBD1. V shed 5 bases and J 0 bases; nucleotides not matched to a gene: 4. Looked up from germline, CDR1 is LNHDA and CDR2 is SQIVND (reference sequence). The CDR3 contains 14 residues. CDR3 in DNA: TGTGCCAGTAGTCTACGGGACAGCTCCTACGAGCAGTACTTC. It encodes CASSLRDSSYEQYF.

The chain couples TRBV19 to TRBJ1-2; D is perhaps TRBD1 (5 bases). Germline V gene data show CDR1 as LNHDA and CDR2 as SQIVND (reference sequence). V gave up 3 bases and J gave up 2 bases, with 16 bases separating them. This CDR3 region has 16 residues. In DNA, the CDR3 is TGTGCCAGTAGTATGAGAGACAGATCTCCAAACTATGGCTACACCTTC. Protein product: CASSMRDRSPNYGYTF. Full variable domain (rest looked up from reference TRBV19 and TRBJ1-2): DGGITQSPKYLFRKEGQNVTLSCEQNLNHDAMYWYRQDPGQGLRLIYYSQIVNDFQKGDIAEGYSVSREKKESFPLTVTSAQKNPTAFYLCASSMRDRSPNYGYTFGSGTRLTVV.

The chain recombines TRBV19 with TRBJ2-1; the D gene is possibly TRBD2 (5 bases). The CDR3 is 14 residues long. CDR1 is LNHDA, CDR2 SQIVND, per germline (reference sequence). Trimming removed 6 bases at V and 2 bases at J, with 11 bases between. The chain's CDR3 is CASSAGEAYNEQFF. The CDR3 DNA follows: TGTGCCAGTAGCGCCGGGGAAGCCTACAATGAGCAGTTCTTC.

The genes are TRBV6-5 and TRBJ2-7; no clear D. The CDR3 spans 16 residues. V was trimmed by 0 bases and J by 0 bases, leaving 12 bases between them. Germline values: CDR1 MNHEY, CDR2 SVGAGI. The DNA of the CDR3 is TGTGCCAGCAGTTACTCGACTCTCTCCCTCTCCTACGAGCAGTACTTC. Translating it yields CASSYSTLSLSYEQYF.

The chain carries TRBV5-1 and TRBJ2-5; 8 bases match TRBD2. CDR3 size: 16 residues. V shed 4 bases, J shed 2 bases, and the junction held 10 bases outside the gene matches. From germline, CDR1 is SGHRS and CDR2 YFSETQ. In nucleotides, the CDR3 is TGCGCCAGCAGCCAGAATAGCGGGGCTTTACAAGAGACCCAGTACTTC. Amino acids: CASSQNSGALQETQYF.

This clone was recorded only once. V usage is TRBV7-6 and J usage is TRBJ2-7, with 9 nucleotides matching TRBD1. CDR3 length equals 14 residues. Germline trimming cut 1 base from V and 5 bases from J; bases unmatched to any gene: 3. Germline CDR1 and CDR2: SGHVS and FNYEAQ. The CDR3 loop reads CASSLGGQGDEQYF. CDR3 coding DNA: TGTGCCAGCAGCTTAGGGGGACAGGGCGACGAGCAGTACTTC.

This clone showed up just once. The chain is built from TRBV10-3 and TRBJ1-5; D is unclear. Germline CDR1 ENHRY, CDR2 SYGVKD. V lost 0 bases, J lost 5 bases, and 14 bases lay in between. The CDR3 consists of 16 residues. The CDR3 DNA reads TGTGCCATCAGTGAGTCGGAGTTGACGATTGATCAGCCCCAGCATTTT. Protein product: CAISESELTIDQPQHF.

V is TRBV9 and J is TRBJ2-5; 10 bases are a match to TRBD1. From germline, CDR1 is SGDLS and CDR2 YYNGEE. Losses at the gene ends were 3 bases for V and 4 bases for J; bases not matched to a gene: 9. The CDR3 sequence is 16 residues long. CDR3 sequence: CASSAAGTGDRETQYF. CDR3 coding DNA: TGTGCCAGCAGCGCTGCGGGGACAGGGGATAGAGAGACCCAGTACTTC.